These 19 T cell receptor beta chains came from one sample sequenced in a study of CD8 T cells in ankylosing spondylitis. TCRdb re-derived calls from the 5' RACE reads in MiXCR, one entry per CDR3 protein. The top ten clones hold 6.6% of a sample with roughly 200,000 distinct CDR3 sequences, roughly 24% of them seen once. Sequenced input: blood, either unsorted or a sorted T cell fraction (not recorded which). The origin of the receptors is a male donor with ankylosing spondylitis or in good health (not recorded which).

This clonotype was picked up many times. Here the CDR3 DNA reads TGTGCCAGCAGTGGTGGGTTACGCTACGAGCAGTACTTC. Translated: CASSGGLRYEQYF. The rearrangement links TRBV2 to TRBJ2-7; D remains unclear. V was shortened by 4 bases and J by 3 bases, with 10 bases between the two germline ends. Germline assignment: CDR1 SNHLY and CDR2 FYNNEI. The CDR3 has 13 residues.

On this clonotype itself: A much larger clonotype is one base distant, so this may be a read error. The chain couples TRBV20-1 to TRBJ2-7, with D perhaps matching TRBD1 or TRBD2 (5 bases each). The V gene's germline CDR1 is DFQATT and CDR2 SNEGSKA (reference sequence). The CDR3 covers 14 residues. Trimming left V 3 bases short and J 6 bases short, with 18 bases between. Here the CDR3 DNA reads TGCAGTGCTAGGGGGACGGCGAGCGGCTGCGAGCAGTACTTC. This translates into CSARGTASGCEQYF.

This clonotype was detected ten times or more. The chain joins TRBV20-1 to TRBJ1-4, with TRBD1 as a possible D gene (5 bases). The germline V gene has CDR1 DFQATT and CDR2 SNEGSKA (reference sequence). Trimming left V 2 bases short and J 10 bases short, with 11 bases between. CDR3 length: 12 amino acids. CDR3 sequence reads: CSARLDQGKLFF. Here the CDR3 DNA reads TGCAGTGCTAGACTGGACCAGGGAAAACTGTTTTTT.

The sample holds many counts of this clonotype. This chain uses TRBV24-1 with TRBJ2-7; a weak D match, TRBD1 (6 bases). The CDR3 spans 16 residues. The V gene's germline CDR1 is KGHDR and CDR2 SFDVKD. V gave up 3 bases and J gave up 6 bases, with 20 bases separating them. CDR3 loop: CATSDQRPGTSSEQYF. CDR3 bases: TGTGCCACCAGTGATCAGAGACCCGGGACATCAAGCGAGCAGTACTTC.

This clonotype was counted many times. This chain joins TRBV5-1 and TRBJ2-7; the match to TRBD2 covers 14 bases. The CDR3 consists of 15 residues. J lost 3 bases, V lost 3 bases, and 2 bases had no gene match. CDR1 SGHRS and CDR2 YFSETQ come from the germline V gene. DNA for the CDR3: TGCGCCAGCAGCTGGGGGACTAGCGGGAGCTACGAGCAGTACTTC. This sequence encodes CASSWGTSGSYEQYF.

This clonotype was seen a handful of times. This sequence joins TRBV20-1 and TRBJ1-6, with 9 bases fitting TRBD1. Germline loops: CDR1 DFQATT, CDR2 SNEGSKA (reference sequence). The J segment lost 5 bases and the V segment lost 4 bases, leaving 3 bases of the junction unmatched. This CDR3 region has 14 residues. As DNA, the CDR3 is TGCAGTGCTACCGGGACAGGGAATAATTCACCCCTCCACTTT. It codes for CSATGTGNNSPLHF.

This clonotype was observed many times. The chain combines TRBV5-1 with TRBJ2-7, with 10 positions matching TRBD2. The germline V gene encodes CDR1 SGHRS and CDR2 YFSETQ. The CDR3 consists of 15 residues. V dropped 2 bases and J dropped 2; count of bases not matched to a gene: 4. CDR3 region: CASSFLAGDTYEQYF. The CDR3 DNA sequence: TGCGCCAGCAGCTTCCTAGCGGGAGATACCTACGAGCAGTACTTC.

This sequence joins TRBV29-1 and TRBJ2-1; D is unresolved. V lost 7 bases to trimming and J lost 10 bases, with 26 bases between them. The CDR3 is 15 residues long. Germline V lookup: CDR1 SQVTM, CDR2 ANQGSEA. This CDR3 reads CSASHSLLLGLEQFF. The CDR3 DNA is TGCAGCGCCAGCCATAGCTTGTTATTGGGTCTGGAGCAGTTCTTC.

This clonotype was picked up many times. This chain links TRBV6-5 with TRBJ2-4; D may match TRBD1 or TRBD2 (7 bases each). V dropped 4 bases and J dropped 1 base, with 11 bases sitting between them. The CDR3 loop spans 15 amino acids. Germline CDR1 and CDR2: MNHEY and SVGAGI. The CDR3 sequence is CASSSQGGAKNIQYF. The CDR3 DNA sequence: TGTGCCAGCAGTTCCCAGGGGGGGGCCAAAAACATTCAGTACTTC.

V is TRBV7-6 and J is TRBJ2-1, with a weak D call TRBD2 (7 bases). Germline V gives CDR1 SGHVS, CDR2 FNYEAQ. Between the trimmed V and J ends, which lost 1 base and 4 bases, there was a span of 17 bases. This CDR3 is 17 amino acids long. CDR3 DNA sequence: TGTGCCAGCAGCTTAGTGGGGGGGCTAGCAGTGTACAATGAGCAGTTCTTC. Translating gives CASSLVGGLAVYNEQFF.

This clonotype was recorded many times. The V call is TRBV4-2, the J call TRBJ2-5; D not certain. V was clipped by 0 bases and J by 2 bases, with 7 bases between them. The length of the CDR3 is 14 residues. Per the germline V gene, CDR1 is LGHNA and CDR2 is YNFKEQ. The CDR3 bases are TGTGCCAGCAGCCAAGATCCGAAGCAAGAGACCCAGTACTTC. Its translation is CASSQDPKQETQYF.

J is TRBJ2-1 and V is TRBV5-6; 9 bases map to TRBD1. The CDR3 contains 13 residues. The ends lost 3 bases at V and 9 bases at J; junction bases unmatched: 4. The germline V gene has CDR1 SGHDT and CDR2 YYEEEE. This chain's CDR3 is CASSWDRVVEQFF. CDR3 nucleotide sequence: TGTGCCAGCAGCTGGGACAGGGTCGTTGAGCAGTTCTTC.

The gene calls are TRBV20-1 and TRBJ2-4; D unresolved. The germline gives CDR1 DFQATT, CDR2 SNEGSKA (reference sequence). V was pared by 6 bases and J by 0 bases, with 9 bases between. The CDR3 is 13 residues long. CDR3 DNA: TGCAGTGCAACCGACCTAGCCAAAAACATTCAGTACTTC. Translating it yields CSATDLAKNIQYF.

This clonotype was counted a few times. The chain combines TRBV7-8 with TRBJ1-2, with D unresolved. The V gene's germline CDR1 is SGHVS and CDR2 FQNEAQ. V gave up 1 base and J gave up 5 bases, with 11 bases separating them. The CDR3 extends over 14 amino acids. Here the CDR3 reads CASSLEGLPYGYTF. The DNA of the CDR3 is TGTGCCAGCAGCTTAGAGGGCCTACCGTATGGCTACACCTTC.

The gene calls are TRBV29-1 and TRBJ1-1; perhaps TRBD1 as D (5 bases). There are 13 residues in the CDR3. Trimming took off 6 bases at V and 0 bases at J, with 11 bases between the two ends. Germline CDR1 and CDR2: SQVTM and ANQGSEA. CDR3 bases: TGCAGCGTGGGGGGACGTTTGAACACTGAAGCTTTCTTT. It translates to CSVGGRLNTEAFF. Full variable domain (outside the CDR3, taken from reference TRBV29-1 and TRBJ1-1): SAVISQKPSRDICQRGTSLTIQCQVDSQVTMMFWYRQQPGQSLTLIATANQGSEATYESGFVIDKFPISRPNLTFSTLTVSNMSPEDSSIYLCSVGGRLNTEAFFGQGTRLTVV.

This clonotype was recorded a few times. The chain links TRBV29-1 to TRBJ2-5, with 8 bases matching TRBD1. The CDR3 length is 14 residues. Per germline, CDR1 SQVTM and CDR2 ANQGSEA. With 3 bases clipped from V and 5 bases from J, the junction kept 8 bases outside the gene matches. CDR3 DNA sequence: TGCAGCGTTGAGTCGACAGGGGTTGGGGAGACCCAGTACTTC. This encodes CSVESTGVGETQYF. Full variable domain (rest looked up from reference TRBV29-1 and TRBJ2-5): SAVISQKPSRDICQRGTSLTIQCQVDSQVTMMFWYRQQPGQSLTLIATANQGSEATYESGFVIDKFPISRPNLTFSTLTVSNMSPEDSSIYLCSVESTGVGETQYFGPGTRLLVL.

This clonotype was seen many times. The chain combines TRBV12-3 or TRBV12-4 with TRBJ2-7; D remains unclear. Trimming took off 6 bases at V and 7 bases at J, with 10 bases between the two ends. This CDR3 region has 11 residues. The CDR3 spells CASSPNREQYF. Written as DNA, the CDR3 is TGTGCCAGCAGCCCAAATAGAGAGCAGTACTTC.

With regard to this clonotype: Possible read error: a much larger clone is one base away. The rearrangement uses TRBV4-1 and TRBJ2-7, with D perhaps matching TRBD1 (6 bases). The ends were cut back, 1 base at V and 2 bases at J, with 12 bases in the middle. The germline gives CDR1 MGHRA, CDR2 YSYEKL. The CDR3 consists of 15 residues. The CDR3 loop reads CASSQGQGHTYEQYF. The CDR3 DNA follows: TGCGCCAGCAGCCAAGGCCAGGGGCATACCTACGAGCAGTACTTC.

This clonotype has ten or more counts. The V gene is TRBV29-1, the J gene TRBJ2-5; 13 bases agree with TRBD2. The CDR3 runs 15 residues. V shed 5 bases, J shed 2 bases, and the junction held 5 bases outside the gene matches. Germline CDR1 reads SQVTM; CDR2 reads ANQGSEA. CDR3 in DNA: TGCAGCGTTACTAGCGGGAGGGCCCGGCAAGAGACCCAGTACTTC. It codes for CSVTSGRARQETQYF.